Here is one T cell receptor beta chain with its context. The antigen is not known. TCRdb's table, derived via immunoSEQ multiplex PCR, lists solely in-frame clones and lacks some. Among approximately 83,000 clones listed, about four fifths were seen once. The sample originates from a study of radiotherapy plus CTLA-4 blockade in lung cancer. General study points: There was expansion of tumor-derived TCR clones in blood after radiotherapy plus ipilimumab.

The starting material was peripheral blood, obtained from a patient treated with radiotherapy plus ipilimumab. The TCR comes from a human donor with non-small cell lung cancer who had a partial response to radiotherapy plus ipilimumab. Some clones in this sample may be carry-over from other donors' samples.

In DNA, the CDR3 is TGTGCCAGCAGCAACCTCGGGACAGTCACTGAAGCTTTCTTT. Amino acid sequence: CASSNLGTVTEAFF. The chain uses TRBV6-5 and TRBJ1-1; 7 nucleotides agree with TRBD1. The CDR3 spans 14 residues. CDR1 and CDR2 (germline): MNHEY, SVGAGI. V lost 6 bases and J lost 4; bases outside the gene matches: 8.